What follows are 29 T cell receptor beta chains derived from one specimen sequenced in a study of cytomegalovirus exposure and HLA in healthy donors. PCR used 60 Vbeta primers and 13 Jbeta primers. Libraries were prepared by immunoSEQ multiplex PCR; TCRdb keeps only in-frame clonotypes and omits some of them. The specimen's table records 30,000 to 35,000 clones. Sequenced input: PBMCs. Receptors originate from a woman in her 40s in good health and CMV-seropositive.

The chain couples TRBV4-2 to TRBJ2-1; D gene unclear. The V gene lost 1 base and the J gene lost 0 bases, with 13 bases spanning the gap. The CDR3 is 17 amino acids. CDR1 is LGHNA, CDR2 YNFKEQ, per germline. For the CDR3, the DNA is TGTGCCAGCAGCCAAGTTGCGCTTTTGAGCTCCTACAATGAGCAGTTCTTC. Protein sequence: CASSQVALLSSYNEQFF.

The chain joins TRBV7-6 to TRBJ2-5; 12 bases are a match to TRBD2. Germline CDR1 reads SGHVS; CDR2 reads FNYEAQ. This CDR3 comprises 15 residues. Trimming at V came to 6 bases and at J to 3 bases, leaving 5 bases not matched to a gene. CDR3 residues: CASSYRLAGEETQYF. CDR3 nucleotides: TGTGCCAGCAGTTACCGACTAGCGGGGGAAGAGACCCAGTACTTC.

The rearrangement joins TRBV6-5 to TRBJ2-2; no clear D gene. This CDR3 is 15 amino acids long. The V gene's germline CDR1 is MNHEY and CDR2 SVGAGI. Trimming removed 6 bases at V and 0 bases at J, with 11 bases between. For the CDR3, the DNA is TGTGCCAGCAGAAAAGCTACTGCGAACACCGGGGAGCTGTTTTTT. It codes for CASRKATANTGELFF.

The J gene is TRBJ1-6, the V gene TRBV19, with no clear D. Trimming shortened V by 7 bases and J by 9 bases, and 19 bases separated the two germline ends. CDR3 length equals 15 residues. Germline loops: CDR1 LNHDA, CDR2 SQIVND (reference sequence). The CDR3 loop reads CASKNSGNEVSPLHF. CDR3 nucleotides: TGTGCCAGTAAAAACTCGGGGAATGAAGTTTCACCCCTCCACTTT.

The genes are TRBV15 and TRBJ1-5; D is ambiguous. The length of the CDR3 is 15 residues. CDR1 LNHNV and CDR2 YYDKDF come from the germline V gene (reference sequence). V lost 0 bases, J lost 3 bases, and 9 bases lay in between. The CDR3 reads CATSRDFGHNQPQHF. CDR3 nucleotides: TGTGCCACCAGCAGAGATTTTGGCCACAATCAGCCCCAGCATTTT.

The chain uses TRBV19 and TRBJ2-1, with D unclear. The CDR3 is 14 residues long. V was cut by 7 bases and J by 0 bases, with 10 bases left in between. Germline lookup yields CDR1 LNHDA and CDR2 SQIVND (reference sequence). CDR3 sequence: CASTEKSSYNEQFF. The CDR3 region has the DNA TGTGCCAGTACGGAGAAGAGCTCCTACAATGAGCAGTTCTTC.

The chain couples TRBV5-1 to TRBJ1-2; the match to TRBD1 covers 7 bases. Per germline, CDR1 SGHRS and CDR2 YFSETQ. The length of the CDR3 is 14 residues. The trim removed 3 bases at V and 2 bases at J, leaving 4 bases unmatched. CDR3: CASSSPGQNYGYTF. In DNA form, the CDR3 reads TGCGCCAGCAGCTCGCCGGGACAGAACTATGGCTACACCTTC.

The chain has TRBV5-4 and TRBJ2-3; unclear D gene. The ends were cut back, 1 base at V and 0 bases at J, with 9 bases in the middle. The CDR3 extends over 15 amino acids. Germline CDR1 and CDR2: SGHNT and YYREEE (reference sequence). CDR3 loop: CASSLSLTSTDTQYF. Here the CDR3 DNA reads TGTGCCAGCAGCTTGAGCCTCACTAGCACAGATACGCAGTATTTT.

This chain links TRBV4-1 with TRBJ2-5, with 7 bases fitting TRBD2. The germline CDR1 and CDR2 sequences are MGHRA and YSYEKL. This CDR3 contains 15 residues. V lost 1 base and J lost 3; bases outside the gene matches: 5. CDR3 bases: TGCGCCAGCAGCCAAGGGACTAGAGGGGAAGAGACCCAGTACTTC. Translating gives CASSQGTRGEETQYF.

The chain links TRBV2 to TRBJ2-2, with D maybe TRBD1 (6 bases). This CDR3 has 14 residues. Deletions cut 6 bases from V and 7 bases from J, with 15 bases between. The germline gives CDR1 SNHLY, CDR2 FYNNEI. In nucleotides, the CDR3 is TGTGCCAGCAGGGAGACCTCAGGGGTCGGGGAGCTGTTTTTT. This gives the protein CASRETSGVGELFF.

J is TRBJ2-3 and V is TRBV29-1; 8 bases fit TRBD2. Looked up from germline, CDR1 is SQVTM and CDR2 is ANQGSEA. V dropped 5 bases and J dropped 0; count of bases not matched to a gene: 4. This CDR3 has 14 amino acids. DNA for the CDR3: TGCAGCGTTAAACTAGCGGATAGCACAGATACGCAGTATTTT. Encoded protein: CSVKLADSTDTQYF.

The gene calls are TRBV7-2 and TRBJ1-1, with TRBD1 matching 8 bases. V gave up 1 base and J gave up 1 base; unmatched junction bases: 2. Germline values: CDR1 SGHTA, CDR2 FQGNSA. The CDR3 runs 15 residues. CDR3 DNA sequence: TGTGCCAGCAGCTTAGGGGACAGGAGGAACACTGAAGCTTTCTTT. Translating it yields CASSLGDRRNTEAFF.

For the CDR3, the DNA is TGTGCCAGCGGCAGGGAACCCTCCTACGAGCAGTACTTC. Amino acid sequence: CASGREPSYEQYF. The chain carries TRBV27 and TRBJ2-7, with D possibly TRBD1 on 5 matching bases. Trimming took 8 bases from V and 0 from J, leaving 11 bases between them. Looked up from germline, CDR1 is MNHEY and CDR2 is SMNVEV (reference sequence). The CDR3 totals 13 residues.

The chain joins TRBV15 to TRBJ2-2, with 8 positions matching TRBD1. V trimming: 1 base; J trimming: 1 base; junction bases outside the gene matches: 11. CDR1 and CDR2 from the germline V gene are LNHNV and YYDKDF (reference sequence). The CDR3 is 19 residues long. CDR3 amino acids: CATSRGGGSGGRNTGELFF. The CDR3 region has the DNA TGTGCCACCAGCAGAGGAGGGGGGTCAGGGGGCAGGAACACCGGGGAGCTGTTTTTT.

About this clone: The sample carries other DNA sequences with the same CDR3. The V gene is TRBV5-1, the J gene TRBJ2-1; 13 bases match TRBD2. Germline V lookup: CDR1 SGHRS, CDR2 YFSETQ. The CDR3 is made up of 18 amino acids. The V gene end was trimmed by 2 bases and the J gene end by 3 bases; junction bases not matched to a gene: 8. The CDR3 spells CASSFGLAGAVNYNEQFF. CDR3 DNA: TGCGCCAGCAGCTTTGGACTAGCGGGGGCCGTTAACTACAATGAGCAGTTCTTC.

As to this clone: At one end, the junction sequence differs from germline, possibly due to a read error. The chain is built from TRBV7-7 and TRBJ2-2; TRBD2 aligns across 8 bases. The CDR3 covers 16 residues. Germline V CDR1 and CDR2: SSHAT, FNYEAQ (reference sequence). CDR3 sequence (DNA): TGTGCTAGCAGCCCGGGACTAGTGGGATACACCGGGGAGCTGTTTTTT. Translated: CASSPGLVGYTGELFF.

The chain couples TRBV27 to TRBJ2-7, with 8 bases that match TRBD1. The CDR3 is 15 amino acids. V trimming: 5 bases; J trimming: 1 base; junction bases outside the gene matches: 7. Per germline, CDR1 MNHEY and CDR2 SMNVEV (reference sequence). The CDR3 protein is CASSDGQGRSYEQYF. In DNA, the CDR3 is TGTGCCAGCAGTGATGGACAGGGAAGATCCTACGAGCAGTACTTC.

The chain joins TRBV6-5 to TRBJ1-1; 7 nucleotides align to TRBD1. The CDR3 covers 14 residues. CDR1 and CDR2 (germline): MNHEY, SVGAGI. J gave up 3 bases and V 5 bases, and 6 bases lay outside the gene matches. CDR3 sequence reads: CASSPWDRDTEAFF. CDR3 DNA sequence: TGTGCCAGCAGTCCCTGGGACAGAGACACTGAAGCTTTCTTT.

The V and J genes are TRBV5-4 and TRBJ2-4; 8 nucleotides match TRBD1. CDR3 length equals 15 residues. The germline gives CDR1 SGHNT, CDR2 YYREEE (reference sequence). Losses at the gene ends were 4 bases for V and 10 bases for J; bases not matched to a gene: 13. The CDR3 DNA follows: TGTGCCAGCAGCCAGGATCCGGGACAGGCGTTGATTCAGTACTTC. This gives the protein CASSQDPGQALIQYF.

The genes are TRBV2 and TRBJ2-5, with D possibly being TRBD2 (6 bases). The germline V gene has CDR1 SNHLY and CDR2 FYNNEI. V lost 0 bases to trimming and J lost 4 bases, with 12 bases between them. The length of the CDR3 is 15 residues. The CDR3 loop reads CASSEARRGGETQYF. The CDR3 coding sequence is TGTGCCAGCAGTGAAGCGCGGCGGGGTGGAGAGACCCAGTACTTC. Together with reference TRBV2 and TRBJ2-5, the CDR3 gives the full variable domain: EPEVTQTPSHQVTQMGQEVILRCVPISNHLYFYWYRQILGQKVEFLVSFYNNEISEKSEIFDDQFSVERPDGSNFTLKIRSTKLEDSAMYFCASSEARRGGETQYFGPGTRLLVL.

The V gene is TRBV7-2, the J gene TRBJ2-7; no reliable D call. Germline lookup yields CDR1 SGHTA and CDR2 FQGNSA. The V gene lost 5 bases and the J gene lost 3 bases, with 17 bases spanning the gap. The CDR3 length is 15 residues. The CDR3 DNA is TGTGCCAGCAGCCTATCCTTAAAAAACCTCTACGAGCAGTACTTC. Its translation is CASSLSLKNLYEQYF.

This rearrangement joins TRBV7-2 to TRBJ1-1; D call uncertain. From germline, CDR1 is SGHTA and CDR2 FQGNSA. CDR3 length: 14 residues. Trimming pared 3 bases from V and 6 bases from J, leaving 14 bases between. In DNA, the CDR3 is TGTGCCAGCAGCTTCTCAGGCGCCCTCCCTGAAGCTTTCTTT. Translation: CASSFSGALPEAFF. The whole variable domain, filled in from reference TRBV7-2 and TRBJ1-1, reads GAGVSQSPSNKVTEKGKDVELRCDPISGHTALYWYRQSLGQGLEFLIYFQGNSAPDKSGLPSDRFSAERTGGSVSTLTIQRTQQEDSAVYLCASSFSGALPEAFFGQGTRLTVV.

The V and J genes are TRBV6-5 and TRBJ2-2; no definite D call. V lost 8 bases to trimming and J lost 4 bases, with 14 bases between them. The CDR3 runs 14 residues. Germline loops: CDR1 MNHEY, CDR2 SVGAGI. The CDR3 loop is CASRTTPVTGELFF. The DNA for the CDR3 is TGTGCCAGCCGAACAACGCCTGTCACCGGGGAGCTGTTTTTT.

The V call is TRBV7-9, the J call TRBJ2-5; 8 nucleotides align to TRBD2. The CDR3 is made up of 15 amino acids. Trimming took 5 bases from V and 7 from J; bases not matched to a gene: 12. Germline-derived CDR1 and CDR2 are SEHNR and FQNEAQ (reference sequence). CDR3 loop: CASSTGGAGVGTQYF. In nucleotides, the CDR3 is TGTGCCAGCAGCACCGGGGGGGCCGGCGTAGGGACCCAGTACTTC.

This chain uses TRBV2 with TRBJ1-6; weak D call: TRBD1 (5 bases). The CDR3 is 14 residues long. Germline V gene data show CDR1 as SNHLY and CDR2 as FYNNEI. V lost 7 bases and J 3 bases, leaving 10 bases between the germline ends. The CDR3 DNA reads as TGTGCCAGCACCGGGAGGGGCTATAATTCACCCCTCCACTTT. This encodes CASTGRGYNSPLHF.

The rearrangement links TRBV9 to TRBJ2-2; a possible D gene is TRBD2 (5 bases). The V and J ends lost 7 bases and 4 bases respectively, with 17 bases between them. Per germline, CDR1 SGDLS and CDR2 YYNGEE. The CDR3 consists of 15 residues. CDR3 bases: TGTGCCAGCTCCCGTACGTCTGGAGGCACCGGGGAGCTGTTTTTT. Translation gives CASSRTSGGTGELFF.

This chain connects TRBV28 to TRBJ2-2, with D unresolved. The CDR3 runs 14 residues. Germline CDR1 and CDR2: MDHEN and SYDVKM. The V gene lost 8 bases and the J gene lost 1 base, with 11 bases spanning the gap. The CDR3 bases are TGTGCCAGCGTTGGGCTCCTGAACACCGGGGAGCTGTTTTTT. Amino acid sequence: CASVGLLNTGELFF. Supplemented by reference TRBV28 and TRBJ2-2, the full variable domain reads DVKVTQSSRYLVKRTGEKVFLECVQDMDHENMFWYRQDPGLGLRLIYFSYDVKMKEKGDIPEGYSVSREKKERFSLILESASTNQTSMYLCASVGLLNTGELFFGEGSRLTVL.

The chain has TRBV6-1 and TRBJ1-4, with D possibly TRBD1 on 5 matching bases. This CDR3 has 14 residues. Trimming left V 1 base short and J 8 bases short, with 11 bases between. CDR1 MNHNS and CDR2 SASEGT come from the germline V gene. Here the CDR3 DNA reads TGTGCCAGCAGTGAAGGGGGACTAGGCGAAAAACTGTTTTTT. This codes for CASSEGGLGEKLFF.

This chain links TRBV4-3 with TRBJ2-2, with 7 bases fitting TRBD2. Germline V gene data show CDR1 as LGHNA and CDR2 as YSLEER. This CDR3 has 16 amino acids. V was clipped by 4 bases and J by 4 bases; unmatched bases: 9. The CDR3 nucleotides read TGCGCCAGCAGCCCCTCAGGGCGGGAGCCCACCGGGGAGCTGTTTTTT. Translating gives CASSPSGREPTGELFF.